Presented here are 25 T cell receptor beta chains from one specimen sequenced in a study of T cells after yellow fever vaccination. TCRdb analysed the 5' RACE reads with MiXCR anew, one entry per CDR3 protein. The table records fewer than 350,000 distinct CDR3 sequences, 7.5% to 9% of them present only once. Material: PBMCs, obtained on the day of the first yellow fever vaccination. These receptor sequences come from a man between 18 and 29 years old who received the YFV17D yellow fever vaccine.

V is TRBV5-1 and J is TRBJ2-3, with TRBD2 as a possible D gene (6 bases). Germline CDR1 is SGHRS and CDR2 is YFSETQ. The CDR3 spans 15 residues. Trimming took off 5 bases at V and 3 bases at J, with 16 bases between the two ends. The CDR3 region is CASRGRGMGTDTQYF. CDR3 DNA: TGCGCCAGCAGAGGCCGGGGGATGGGGACAGATACGCAGTATTTT.

This clonotype appeared a few times. The chain employs TRBV5-5 and TRBJ2-7; D not certain. Germline loops: CDR1 SGHKS, CDR2 YYEKEE (reference sequence). V lost 7 bases and J 2 bases, leaving 13 bases between the germline ends. This CDR3 has 13 residues. The CDR3 sequence: CASSRGSPYEQYV. CDR3 nucleotides: TGTGCCAGCTCACGCGGCAGCCCCTACGAGCAGTACGTC.

This clonotype has a handful of counts. The gene calls are TRBV13 and TRBJ2-1; 9 nucleotides agree with TRBD2. Germline V gene data show CDR1 as PRHDT and CDR2 as FYEKMQ (reference sequence). The V segment lost 0 bases and the J segment 6 bases; nucleotides outside the gene matches: 6. The CDR3 consists of 16 residues. This CDR3 reads CASSLGVSGGGNEQFF. CDR3 bases: TGTGCCAGCAGCTTAGGGGTTAGCGGGGGAGGCAATGAGCAGTTCTTC.

This clonotype was counted a few times. The J gene is TRBJ2-1, the V gene TRBV27; D tentatively fits TRBD1 or TRBD2 (5 bases each). CDR3 length: 15 residues. Germline CDR1 is MNHEY and CDR2 is SMNVEV (reference sequence). V lost 6 bases and J lost 8, with 20 bases in between. CDR3 DNA sequence: TGTGCCAGCAGCGTCGGGACGGCCATATCGGATGAGCAGTTCTTC. It translates to CASSVGTAISDEQFF.

This clonotype appeared many times. The chain recombines TRBV12-3 or TRBV12-4 with TRBJ2-3, with 8 bases identical to TRBD1. The CDR3 spans 15 residues. The trim removed 6 bases at V and 0 bases at J, leaving 5 bases unmatched. The CDR3 bases are TGTGCCAGCAGCCCAGGGGGCTTTAGCACAGATACGCAGTATTTT. Encoded protein: CASSPGGFSTDTQYF.

The sample holds many counts of this clonotype. J is TRBJ2-1 and V is TRBV14, with D hard to call. The CDR3 spans 18 residues. Germline V lookup: CDR1 SGHDN, CDR2 FVKESK. Trimming cost V 2 bases and J 0 bases, with 17 bases left between them. The CDR3 region is CASSQYTGGSSSYNEQFF. CDR3 bases: TGTGCCAGCAGCCAATATACGGGCGGTTCGAGCTCCTACAATGAGCAGTTCTTC.

There are a few counts of this clonotype. The V and J genes are TRBV12-3 or TRBV12-4 and TRBJ1-5; D is perhaps TRBD1 (5 bases). This CDR3 has 17 amino acids. Trimming took 1 base from V and 0 from J, leaving 13 bases between them. The CDR3 spells CASSLGGQGDSNQPQHF. DNA of the CDR3: TGTGCCAGCAGTTTAGGAGGGCAGGGCGATAGCAATCAGCCCCAGCATTTT.

The table lists this clonotype with many counts. The V gene is TRBV6-4, the J gene TRBJ1-4, with D unresolved. The CDR3 has 10 residues. V lost 5 bases and J 5 bases, leaving 0 bases between the germline ends. Germline V CDR1 and CDR2: MRHNA, SNTAGT. CDR3 in amino acids: CASSNEKLFF. As DNA, the CDR3 is TGTGCCAGCAGTAATGAAAAACTGTTTTTT.

This clonotype was counted many times. The CDR3 reads CASRLSGRGANEQFF. CDR3 DNA: TGTGCCAGCAGACTCTCGGGGAGGGGGGCCAATGAGCAGTTCTTC. The gene calls are TRBV11-2 and TRBJ2-1, with D perhaps matching TRBD2 (7 bases). This CDR3 is built from 15 residues. The germline CDR1 and CDR2 sequences are SGHAT and FQNNGV. Trimming pared 6 bases from V and 6 bases from J, leaving 18 bases between.

J is TRBJ2-1 and V is TRBV6-1; 9 nucleotides line up with TRBD2. V shed 8 bases and J 0 bases; nucleotides not matched to a gene: 8. CDR1 and CDR2 (germline): MNHNS, SASEGT. The CDR3 length is 16 residues. CDR3 amino acids: CASRASGASSYNEQFF. The DNA of the CDR3 is TGTGCCAGCCGAGCTAGCGGGGCTTCCTCCTACAATGAGCAGTTCTTC.

This clonotype was found many times. V gene TRBV11-2 combines with J gene TRBJ2-5; D gene unclear. This CDR3 is 16 amino acids long. V was trimmed by 7 bases and J by 5 bases, leaving 23 bases between them. The germline V gene encodes CDR1 SGHAT and CDR2 FQNNGV. CDR3 sequence reads: CASTTSEGWDEETQYF. CDR3 DNA sequence: TGTGCCAGCACAACCTCCGAAGGGTGGGATGAGGAGACCCAGTACTTC.

This clonotype was detected only a few times. This chain links TRBV5-6 with TRBJ2-5; 11 bases align to TRBD1. The ends lost 3 bases at V and 4 bases at J; junction bases unmatched: 11. The CDR3 extends over 17 amino acids. CDR1 and CDR2 from the germline V gene are SGHDT and YYEEEE. The CDR3: CASSSPGGQGAPETQYF. CDR3 coding DNA: TGTGCCAGCAGCTCCCCAGGAGGACAGGGGGCCCCAGAGACCCAGTACTTC.

Only a few counts were recorded for this clonotype. The chain combines TRBV7-2 with TRBJ2-3; TRBD2 matches 8 bases. CDR3 length: 14 amino acids. With 7 bases clipped from V and 6 bases from J, the junction kept 9 bases outside the gene matches. Germline CDR1 is SGHTA and CDR2 is FQGNSA. In nucleotides, the CDR3 is TGTGCCAGCACGCGAGGACTAGCCCCCGATACGCAGTATTTT. Protein product: CASTRGLAPDTQYF.

The chain recombines TRBV5-6 with TRBJ2-3; no reliable D call. The CDR3 covers 13 residues. Deletions cut 1 base from V and 9 bases from J, with 12 bases between. The germline gives CDR1 SGHDT, CDR2 YYEEEE. The CDR3 sequence is CASSLWSEDTQYF. The DNA for the CDR3 is TGTGCCAGCAGCTTGTGGAGCGAAGACACGCAGTATTTT.

This clonotype appeared a few times. DNA for the CDR3: TGTGCCAGCAGCTCGGACAGTCCTGAGCAGTACGTC. Its translation: CASSSDSPEQYV. V gene TRBV7-9 combines with J gene TRBJ2-7, with D possibly being TRBD1 (6 bases). There are 12 residues in the CDR3. CDR1 is SEHNR, CDR2 FQNEAQ, per germline (reference sequence). V lost 4 bases to trimming and J lost 7 bases, with 11 bases between them.

V is TRBV29-1 and J is TRBJ2-2; D is tentatively TRBD1 or TRBD2 (7 bases each). Trimming cost V 0 bases and J 3 bases, with 20 bases left between them. CDR1 and CDR2 from the germline V gene are SQVTM and ANQGSEA. The CDR3 is made up of 18 amino acids. The CDR3 nucleotides are TGCAGCGTTGAAGATAGGGGAGGGGGCTGGTCGGACACCGGGGAGCTGTTTTTT. Protein product: CSVEDRGGGWSDTGELFF.

A note on this clonotype: Given the absence of the conserved phenylalanine or tryptophan at the CDR3 end, a read error is likely. The chain joins TRBV5-1 to TRBJ2-5; D tentatively fits TRBD1 or TRBD2 (6 bases each). CDR1 and CDR2 from the germline V gene are SGHRS and YFSETQ. The CDR3 runs to 15 residues. The V and J ends lost 3 bases and 4 bases respectively, with 16 bases between them. This CDR3 is CASSYRSGAGETQYL. DNA of the CDR3: TGCGCCAGCAGCTACCGGTCGGGGGCTGGAGAGACCCAGTACCTC.

This clonotype was recorded at least ten times. V usage is TRBV6-2 or TRBV6-3 and J usage is TRBJ2-1; D unresolved. This CDR3 has 13 amino acids. Between the trimmed V and J ends, which lost 9 bases and 0 bases, there was a span of 9 bases. The germline V gene has CDR1 MNHEY and CDR2 SVGEGT. In DNA form, the CDR3 reads TGTGCCAGTCGCCGCAGCTCCTACAATGAGCAGTTCTTC. Protein product: CASRRSSYNEQFF.

The sample holds many counts of this clonotype. The V gene is TRBV27, the J gene TRBJ2-7; unclear D gene. The CDR3 has 15 residues. Germline CDR1 is MNHEY and CDR2 is SMNVEV (reference sequence). V was pared by 3 bases and J by 2 bases, with 14 bases between. The CDR3 loop reads CASSFGSSTAYEQYF. As DNA, the CDR3 is TGTGCCAGCAGTTTCGGTAGTAGCACTGCCTACGAGCAGTACTTC.

This clonotype appeared a few times. The chain is built from TRBV10-3 and TRBJ1-5; no definite D call. Germline V gene data show CDR1 as ENHRY and CDR2 as SYGVKD. The CDR3 totals 13 residues. V lost 3 bases and J lost 4, with 7 bases in between. CDR3 DNA sequence: TGTGCCATCAGTGACGGACCGAATCAGCCCCAGCATTTT. Encoded protein: CAISDGPNQPQHF.

V usage is TRBV6-1 and J usage is TRBJ2-2; possibly TRBD1 for D (5 bases). Germline V lookup: CDR1 MNHNS, CDR2 SASEGT. The CDR3 is 16 amino acids. V was clipped by 6 bases and J by 4 bases, with 18 bases between them. The CDR3, as DNA: TGTGCCAGCAGCCATTGGGGCCAGGGTCTCACCGGGGAGCTGTTTTTT. Protein sequence: CASSHWGQGLTGELFF.

This clonotype was seen more than once but under ten times. V gene TRBV28 combines with J gene TRBJ1-1, with TRBD1 as a possible D gene (5 bases). Trimming shortened V by 3 bases and J by 6 bases, and 11 bases separated the two germline ends. The CDR3 loop spans 13 amino acids. CDR1 is MDHEN and CDR2 is SYDVKM in the germline V gene. CDR3 coding DNA: TGTGCCAGCAGTTTGGGGGTAGGTCCTGAAGCTTTCTTT. As protein: CASSLGVGPEAFF.

This sequence joins TRBV12-3 or TRBV12-4 and TRBJ1-1; no firm D call. V lost 5 bases, J lost 0 bases, and 10 bases lay in between. The CDR3 spans 14 residues. The CDR3 region has the DNA TGTGCCAGCAGTAACGTACGGATGAACACTGAAGCTTTCTTT. Translating it yields CASSNVRMNTEAFF.

This clonotype was counted ten times or more. This rearrangement joins TRBV7-2 to TRBJ2-7, with 9 bases fitting TRBD2. The CDR3 covers 16 residues. Unmatched junction bases numbered 9, after V lost 1 base and J lost 5 bases. The germline CDR1 and CDR2 sequences are SGHTA and FQGNSA. The chain's CDR3 is CASSLEGGGAGHEQYV. The CDR3 DNA reads TGTGCCAGCAGCTTAGAAGGCGGGGGGGCCGGTCACGAGCAGTACGTC.

The rearrangement joins TRBV7-2 to TRBJ2-3; TRBD2 might be the D (6 bases). Germline values: CDR1 SGHTA, CDR2 FQGNSA. V gave up 5 bases and J gave up 1 base, with 13 bases separating them. The CDR3 length is 15 residues. The CDR3 loop is CASSPPGGRTDTQYF. The CDR3 coding sequence is TGTGCCAGCAGCCCTCCCGGGGGACGCACAGATACGCAGTATTTT.